Shown below are 17 T cell receptor beta chains from a single sample sequenced in a study of blood T cell repertoires in COVID-19. TCRdb's table, derived via immunoSEQ multiplex PCR, lists solely in-frame clones and lacks some. The sample has around 250,000 clones; roughly 88% are singletons. The sample taken for sequencing was peripheral blood. These receptors were collected from a woman aged 25 to 39 with active or convalescent COVID-19.

This chain joins TRBV5-6 and TRBJ1-3; D gene ambiguous. Germline-derived CDR1 and CDR2 are SGHDT and YYEEEE. This CDR3 has 16 residues. Trimming removed 4 bases at V and 0 bases at J, with 14 bases between. This chain's CDR3 is CASSPVGRDSGNTIYF. DNA for the CDR3: TGTGCCAGCAGCCCCGTTGGACGGGACTCTGGAAACACCATATATTTT.

This chain connects TRBV5-1 to TRBJ1-4, with 7 nucleotides matching TRBD1. The junction had 14 bases not matched to a gene; V was cut back by 5 bases and J by 7 bases. The CDR3 extends over 16 amino acids. CDR1 is SGHRS, CDR2 YFSETQ, per germline. The CDR3 spells CASRRQGSQSGEKLFF. The CDR3 bases are TGCGCCAGCAGAAGACAGGGTTCCCAATCGGGTGAAAAACTGTTTTTT.

The gene calls are TRBV11-1 and TRBJ2-3, with D possibly matching TRBD2 (5 bases). V was trimmed by 4 bases and J by 6 bases, leaving 20 bases between them. The length of the CDR3 is 16 residues. In germline, CDR1 is SGHAT, CDR2 FQDESV (reference sequence). The CDR3 loop reads CASSSRRSGGADTQYF. The CDR3 region has the DNA TGTGCCAGCAGCTCCCGGCGCTCCGGAGGCGCCGATACGCAGTATTTT.

This rearrangement joins TRBV9 to TRBJ1-2; D is undetermined. The CDR3 is 15 amino acids. V lost 0 bases and J 5 bases, leaving 14 bases between the germline ends. In germline, CDR1 is SGDLS, CDR2 YYNGEE. CDR3 sequence: CASSVGSASRYGYTF. Here the CDR3 DNA reads TGTGCCAGCAGCGTAGGATCCGCGTCGAGATATGGCTACACCTTC.

For the CDR3, the DNA is TGTGCCAGCCGGTATGGGACAGGGATTTACTACGAGCAGTACTTC. Protein: CASRYGTGIYYEQYF. The rearrangement links TRBV6-5 to TRBJ2-7; 9 positions agree with TRBD1. This CDR3 contains 15 residues. CDR1 and CDR2 (germline): MNHEY, SVGAGI. V was pared by 8 bases and J by 3 bases, with 11 bases of the junction left unmatched.

V gene TRBV11-3 combines with J gene TRBJ2-1; 9 bases agree with TRBD1. Trimming took 5 bases from V and 7 from J; bases not matched to a gene: 9. The CDR3 consists of 15 residues. The germline CDR1 and CDR2 sequences are SGHNT and YENEEA. This CDR3 reads CASSLGTGSNNEQFF. The CDR3 DNA reads TGTGCCAGCAGCCTGGGGACAGGGAGTAATAATGAGCAGTTCTTC. Filled out from reference TRBV11-3 and TRBJ2-1, the complete variable domain reads EAGVVQSPRYKIIEKKQPVAFWCNPISGHNTLYWYLQNLGQGPELLIRYENEEAVDDSQLPKDRFSAERLKGVDSTLKIQPAELGDSAVYLCASSLGTGSNNEQFFGPGTRLTVL.

This chain joins TRBV3-1 (or the pseudogene TRBV3-2) and TRBJ1-6; D is possibly TRBD1 (5 bases). With 5 bases removed from V and 6 bases from J, the gap between germline ends came to 14 bases. CDR3 length: 15 amino acids. Germline CDR1 reads LGHDT; CDR2 reads YNNKEL (reference sequence). The CDR3 DNA follows: TGTGCCAGCAGCTTACCGGGACTGACTAATTCACCCCTCCACTTT. Encoded protein: CASSLPGLTNSPLHF.

This chain connects TRBV5-1 to TRBJ2-3, with TRBD1 identical over 8 bases. The germline gives CDR1 SGHRS, CDR2 YFSETQ. The CDR3 contains 15 residues. The V and J ends lost 1 base and 3 bases, in that order; junction bases with no gene match: 4. CDR3 in DNA: TGCGCCAGCAGCTTGAACAGGGGGATAACAGATACGCAGTATTTT. Translation: CASSLNRGITDTQYF.

The chain is built from TRBV18 and TRBJ2-3; 10 positions agree with TRBD1. The CDR3 extends over 16 amino acids. Germline V gene data show CDR1 as KGHSH and CDR2 as LQKENI. J was trimmed by 4 bases and V by 1 base; bases with no gene match: 5. CDR3 sequence reads: CASSPQGQGIADTQYF. CDR3 in DNA: TGTGCCAGCTCACCACAGGGACAGGGGATAGCAGATACGCAGTATTTT.

This chain uses TRBV7-9 with TRBJ1-1; 8 bases are a match to TRBD1. Germline CDR1 and CDR2: SEHNR and FQNEAQ (reference sequence). The CDR3 contains 15 residues. After removal of 8 bases from V and 2 bases from J, the junction contained 10 bases not matched to a gene. The CDR3 reads CASGQGPSTNTEAFF. The CDR3 region has the DNA TGTGCCAGCGGACAGGGACCGTCAACCAACACTGAAGCTTTCTTT.

The rearrangement links TRBV3-1 (or the pseudogene TRBV3-2) to TRBJ1-2, with a possible D match to TRBD1 (6 bases). The V end was cut by 4 bases, the J end by 8 bases, with 20 bases between. Germline V gene data show CDR1 as LGHDT and CDR2 as YNNKEL (reference sequence). The CDR3 is 15 amino acids. CDR3 in amino acids: CASSPYGGRRWGYTF. The CDR3 DNA is TGTGCCAGCAGCCCCTACGGGGGGCGTCGTTGGGGCTACACCTTC.

V and J are TRBV7-2 and TRBJ1-1; the D gene is possibly TRBD1 (6 bases). V shed 8 bases and J shed 9 bases, with 13 bases lying between them. The CDR3 covers 11 residues. From germline, CDR1 is SGHTA and CDR2 FQGNSA. The CDR3 sequence: CASRQTGQAFF. In DNA, the CDR3 is TGTGCCAGCCGCCAGACAGGCCAAGCTTTCTTT. Combining the CDR3 with reference TRBV7-2 and TRBJ1-1 gives the whole variable domain GAGVSQSPSNKVTEKGKDVELRCDPISGHTALYWYRQSLGQGLEFLIYFQGNSAPDKSGLPSDRFSAERTGGSVSTLTIQRTQQEDSAVYLCASRQTGQAFFGQGTRLTVV.

The sample holds one count of this clone. The chain joins TRBV30 to TRBJ2-7, with D tentatively TRBD1 (6 bases). Germline V gene data show CDR1 as GTSNPN and CDR2 as SVGIG (reference sequence). V shed 0 bases and J shed 2 bases, with 14 bases lying between them. The CDR3 consists of 15 residues. CDR3 nucleotides: TGTGCCTGGAGTGTAACGGACAGCCAAGCCTACGAGCAGTACTTC. This encodes CAWSVTDSQAYEQYF.

The chain joins TRBV28 to TRBJ1-5; 12 bases are shared with TRBD1. Germline CDR1 is MDHEN and CDR2 is SYDVKM. Trimming cost V 7 bases and J 5 bases; bases outside gene matches: 6. The CDR3 runs to 15 residues. CDR3 DNA sequence: TGTGCCAGCAAAGAAGGGGACAGGGGGCATCAGCCCCAGCATTTT. It specifies CASKEGDRGHQPQHF.

The CDR3 sequence is CASSERTGASTGELFF. CDR3 DNA sequence: TGTGCCAGCAGCGAACGGACAGGGGCCTCCACCGGGGAGCTGTTTTTT. The J gene is TRBJ2-2, the V gene TRBV6-1; 9 bases fit TRBD1. This CDR3 has 16 residues. The V segment lost 6 bases and the J segment 4 bases; nucleotides outside the gene matches: 9. Germline CDR1 and CDR2: MNHNS and SASEGT.

This clone turned up a few times. The chain links TRBV6-1 to TRBJ1-2; D gene ambiguous. From germline, CDR1 is MNHNS and CDR2 SASEGT. V was shortened by 2 bases and J by 4 bases, with 11 bases between the two germline ends. This CDR3 is built from 14 residues. The CDR3, as DNA: TGTGCCAGCAGTGAAAGTTTAATAGTCTATGGCTACACCTTC. Amino acids: CASSESLIVYGYTF.

V gene TRBV7-9 combines with J gene TRBJ2-7, with TRBD1 matching over 7 bases. CDR1 and CDR2 (germline): SEHNR, FQNEAQ (reference sequence). This CDR3 is built from 14 residues. The ends lost 5 bases at V and 0 bases at J; junction bases unmatched: 4. The CDR3 nucleotides are TGTGCCAGCAGCCTGGGACAGAACTCCTACGAGCAGTACTTC. It codes for CASSLGQNSYEQYF.